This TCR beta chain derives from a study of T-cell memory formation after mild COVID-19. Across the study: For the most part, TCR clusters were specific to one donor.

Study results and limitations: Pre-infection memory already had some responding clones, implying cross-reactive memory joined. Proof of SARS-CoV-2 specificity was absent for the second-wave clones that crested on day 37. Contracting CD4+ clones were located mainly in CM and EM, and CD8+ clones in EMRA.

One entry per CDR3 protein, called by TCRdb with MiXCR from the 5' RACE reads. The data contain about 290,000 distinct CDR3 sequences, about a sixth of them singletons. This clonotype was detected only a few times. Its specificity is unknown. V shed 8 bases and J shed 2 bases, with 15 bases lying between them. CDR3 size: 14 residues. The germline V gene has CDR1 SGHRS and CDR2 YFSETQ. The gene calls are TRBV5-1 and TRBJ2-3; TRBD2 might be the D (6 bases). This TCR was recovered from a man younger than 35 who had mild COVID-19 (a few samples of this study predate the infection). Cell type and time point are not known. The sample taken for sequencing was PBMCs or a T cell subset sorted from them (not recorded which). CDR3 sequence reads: CASRPGLITDTQYF. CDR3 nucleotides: TGCGCCAGTAGACCGGGACTCATCACAGATACGCAGTATTTT.